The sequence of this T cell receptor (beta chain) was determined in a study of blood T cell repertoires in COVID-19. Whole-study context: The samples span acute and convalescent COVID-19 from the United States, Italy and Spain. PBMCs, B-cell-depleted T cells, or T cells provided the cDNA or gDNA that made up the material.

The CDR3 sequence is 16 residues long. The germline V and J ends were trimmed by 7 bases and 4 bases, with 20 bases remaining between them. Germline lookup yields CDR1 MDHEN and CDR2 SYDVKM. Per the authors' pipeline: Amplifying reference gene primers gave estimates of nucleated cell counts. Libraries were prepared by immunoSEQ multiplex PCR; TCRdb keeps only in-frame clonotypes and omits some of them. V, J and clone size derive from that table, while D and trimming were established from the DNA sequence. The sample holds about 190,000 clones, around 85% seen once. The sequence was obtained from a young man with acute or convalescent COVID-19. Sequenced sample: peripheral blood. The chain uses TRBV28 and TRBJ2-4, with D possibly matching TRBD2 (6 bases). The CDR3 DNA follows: TGTGCCAGCACCTTGTGGGGGAGGTCAGGGAAAAACATTCAGTACTTC. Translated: CASTLWGRSGKNIQYF.